This T cell receptor beta chain came from a study of cytomegalovirus exposure and HLA in healthy donors. A multiplex PCR was run with 60 Vbeta primers and 13 Jbeta primers. This table comes from immunoSEQ multiplex PCR, and its TCRdb copy is limited to in-frame clones, with some not included. The sample yields 46,000 or so clones, roughly 64% seen once. A word on this clone: What it binds is unknown.

This CDR3 comprises 15 residues. The germline V and J ends were trimmed by 4 bases and 5 bases, with 17 bases remaining between them. Germline CDR1 SGHTA, CDR2 FQGNSA. Study conclusions and caveats: Cytomegalovirus association was assigned to some 160 TCR beta chains.

What was sequenced was PBMCs. The V and J genes are TRBV7-2 and TRBJ1-2, with a possible D match to TRBD1 (6 bases). The sequence was collected from a man in his 60s in good health and CMV-seropositive. The CDR3 DNA reads as TGTGCCAGCAGCTCATTTACGGGACAAGTGTATGGCTACACCTTC. This gives the protein CASSSFTGQVYGYTF.